The 5 T cell receptor beta chains given below trace back to one sample, sequenced in a study of T cell responses to AZD1222 COVID-19 vaccine. Sequencing was performed with immunoSEQ multiplex PCR; in TCRdb, only in-frame clones are kept and a portion is missing. The sample contains 90,000 to 130,000 clones, about 94% of which appear only once. Source: peripheral blood, taken 28 days after the second AZD1222 dose. These receptors were collected from an adult who received the AZD1222 COVID-19 vaccine.

The V and J genes are TRBV2 and TRBJ2-7; perhaps TRBD1 as D (6 bases). This CDR3 spans 14 amino acids. Germline CDR1 SNHLY, CDR2 FYNNEI. Between the trimmed V and J ends, which lost 3 bases and 4 bases, there was a span of 13 bases. The CDR3 bases are TGTGCCAGCAGTGATTCAGGACAGCCGTACGAGCAGTACTTC. Translated, it gives CASSDSGQPYEQYF.

This chain's CDR3 is CASSMYGTSGIFSYNEQFF. In DNA, the CDR3 is TGTGCCAGTAGTATGTATGGGACTAGCGGGATATTCTCCTACAATGAGCAGTTCTTC. The chain carries TRBV19 and TRBJ2-1, with TRBD2 matching over 13 bases. The CDR3 totals 19 residues. The V gene end was trimmed by 3 bases and the J gene end by 0 bases; junction bases not matched to a gene: 8. Germline V gene sequence: CDR1 LNHDA, CDR2 SQIVND (reference sequence).

This chain links TRBV3-1 (or the pseudogene TRBV3-2) with TRBJ1-2, with D possibly matching TRBD1 (5 bases). Germline lookup yields CDR1 LGHDT and CDR2 YNNKEL (reference sequence). V was cut by 2 bases and J by 7 bases, with 8 bases left in between. This CDR3 is built from 12 residues. The CDR3 sequence: CASSQNQGGYTF. In nucleotides, the CDR3 is TGTGCCAGCAGCCAAAATCAGGGTGGCTACACCTTC.

The rearrangement links TRBV6-5 to TRBJ2-1; D call uncertain. From germline, CDR1 is MNHEY and CDR2 SVGAGI. V dropped 2 bases and J dropped 5 bases, with 16 bases sitting between them. The CDR3 length is 16 residues. The CDR3 bases are TGTGCCAGCAGTTACGGCAGCCTCCCGGTCCACAATGAGCAGTTCTTC. Protein: CASSYGSLPVHNEQFF.

The chain employs TRBV7-9 and TRBJ2-4, with 7 bases that match TRBD2. The CDR3 extends over 17 amino acids. Germline-derived CDR1 and CDR2 are SEHNR and FQNEAQ (reference sequence). J was trimmed by 3 bases and V by 3 bases; bases with no gene match: 11. The CDR3 loop is CASSFWGGGAVKNIQYF. The CDR3, as DNA: TGTGCCAGCAGCTTTTGGGGCGGGGGTGCTGTCAAAAACATTCAGTACTTC.